This paragraph reports one T cell receptor (beta chain). These data originate in a study of blood T cell repertoires in COVID-19. Study-level background: From the United States, Italy and Spain came samples of acute and convalescent COVID-19. Sources were T cells, B-cell-depleted T cells, or PBMCs; the material itself was cDNA or gDNA.

Per the study methods: It was from reference gene primer amplification that nucleated cell counts were estimated. Only in-frame clones appear in the TCRdb table, and some are missing; sequencing was by immunoSEQ multiplex PCR. V and J calls and clone size are given by that table; D and trimming were obtained from the DNA. The repertoire includes tens of thousands of clones, 90% of them detected once, and around 1.7% sits in the top ten. The CDR3 extends over 14 amino acids. With V trimmed by 3 bases and J by 12 bases, 8 bases remained unmatched. Germline CDR1 MGHRA, CDR2 YSYEKL. J is TRBJ1-4 and V is TRBV4-1; TRBD1 matches 9 bases. The sequencing sample was made of peripheral blood. The TCR comes from a woman aged 55-70 years with active COVID-19. CDR3 in DNA: TGCGCCAGCAGCCACCCGGGACAGGGAAGGGAACTGTTTTTT. Translation: CASSHPGQGRELFF.